The clone carrying this T cell receptor (beta chain) was observed a handful of times. Its specificity is unknown. Researchers used genomic DNA as the template to profile TCR beta VDJ and CDR3. TCRdb fed the reads into MiXCR, producing one record per CDR3 protein. Among 400,000 to 600,000 distinct CDR3 sequences listed, approximately 32% were seen once. The junction had 5 bases not matched to a gene; V was cut back by 6 bases and J by 5 bases. The V gene's germline CDR1 is DFQATT and CDR2 SNEGSKA (reference sequence). The CDR3 runs to 12 residues. Before being chosen for sequencing, patients had shown CD8+CD57+ cell expansion by flow cytometry. Diagnosis of severe acquired aplastic anemia applied to all patients. The sample belongs to a study of CD8+CD57+ T cells in acquired aplastic anemia. About the research overall: Average DNA yield from sorted CD4+ and CD8+ cells was about 3.2 ug. Study observations and caveats: Fewer than 30 CD8+ CDR3 sequences were shared between patients and controls.

This TCR was sampled from a human donor with aplastic anemia. This chain connects TRBV20-1 to TRBJ1-1; TRBD1 agrees at 8 bases. Input material: sorted CD4+, CD8+, or CD8+CD57+ T cells (not recorded which) from PBMCs. The CDR3 region has the DNA TGCAGTGCCGCCGACAGGGGTACTGAAGCTTTCTTT. This gives the protein CSAADRGTEAFF.